What follows are 22 T cell receptor beta chains derived from one specimen sequenced in a study of shared clonotypes between healthy human individuals. Produced via immunoSEQ multiplex PCR; TCRdb's table is partial and in-frame only. The table has over a million clones, about 75% seen once. The sample comprised memory CD4+ T cells sorted from blood. Noted subset: CD45RA-negative fraction. These TCRs come from a man younger than 30 in good health.

The gene calls are TRBV21-1 and TRBJ2-5; the tabulated D call, TRBD2, remains unverified against the DNA. TRBV21-1 is a listed pseudogene. The CDR3 totals 19 residues. The CDR3 protein is CASSYWGGAGTTAEETQYF. In DNA form, the CDR3 reads TGTGCCAGCTCTTATTGGGGGGGAGCCGGGACAACCGCTGAAGAGACCCAGTACTTC.

The genes are TRBV7-6 and TRBJ1-3; D uncertain. This CDR3 spans 15 amino acids. The germline V and J ends were trimmed by 4 bases and 2 bases, with 12 bases remaining between them. Germline V gene lookup returns CDR1 SGHVS and CDR2 FNYEAQ. The chain's CDR3 is CASSSRRQAGNTIYF. The CDR3 DNA follows: TGTGCCAGCAGCTCCCGCCGGCAGGCTGGAAACACCATATATTTT.

This clone was detected only a few times. This chain joins TRBV27 and TRBJ2-5; perhaps TRBD1 as D (6 bases). With 0 bases removed from V and 9 bases from J, the gap between germline ends came to 17 bases. The CDR3 has 15 residues. CDR1 MNHEY and CDR2 SMNVEV come from the germline V gene (reference sequence). CDR3 protein: CASSLSMAGVGSQYF. In DNA form, the CDR3 reads TGTGCCAGCAGTTTATCGATGGCAGGGGTGGGGTCCCAGTACTTC.

The chain carries TRBV27 and TRBJ2-7; 9 positions agree with TRBD1. The CDR3 sequence is 15 residues long. V lost 4 bases, J lost 3 bases, and 7 bases stayed unmatched. Germline CDR1 MNHEY, CDR2 SMNVEV (reference sequence). For the CDR3, the DNA is TGTGCCAGCAGTTCCCCCGGGACAGGGATCTACGAGCAGTACTTC. Translating gives CASSSPGTGIYEQYF.

This clone was detected a few times. The rearrangement uses TRBV25-1 and TRBJ1-1; D is unresolved. The germline V and J ends were trimmed by 5 bases and 4 bases, with 11 bases remaining between them. CDR1 and CDR2 from the germline V gene are MGHDK and SYGVNS. The length of the CDR3 is 13 residues. The CDR3, as DNA: TGTGCCAGCAGTCCCGCCGCCGCCACTGAAGCTTTCTTT. Its protein product is CASSPAAATEAFF.

The chain links TRBV7-2 to TRBJ2-1; 11 bases fit TRBD2. The CDR3 length is 17 residues. V shed 1 base and J 6 bases; nucleotides not matched to a gene: 8. Germline values: CDR1 SGHTA, CDR2 FQGNSA. CDR3 sequence reads: CASSLGGLAGGGNEQFF. In DNA, the CDR3 is TGTGCCAGCAGCTTAGGGGGGCTAGCGGGAGGTGGCAATGAGCAGTTCTTC.

V and J are TRBV6-5 and TRBJ1-4; D is possibly TRBD1 (5 bases). The V and J ends lost 6 bases and 11 bases respectively, with 16 bases between them. CDR3 length: 13 amino acids. Germline assignment: CDR1 MNHEY and CDR2 SVGAGI. The CDR3 region is CASSVRWGEKLFF. CDR3 DNA sequence: TGTGCCAGCAGCGTCCGGTGGGGGGAGAAACTGTTTTTT.

The chain has TRBV7-8 and TRBJ2-5; 7 nucleotides agree with TRBD2. CDR1 is SGHVS and CDR2 is FQNEAQ in the germline V gene. V shed 5 bases, J shed 2 bases, and the junction held 14 bases outside the gene matches. This CDR3 contains 17 residues. CDR3 sequence reads: CASSPGQRGLIQETQYF. The CDR3, as DNA: TGTGCCAGCAGCCCGGGCCAGCGGGGACTTATTCAAGAGACCCAGTACTTC.

This rearrangement joins TRBV4-1 to TRBJ2-5; maybe TRBD1 (5 bases). V lost 0 bases and J lost 5, with 19 bases in between. Germline CDR1 and CDR2: MGHRA and YSYEKL. CDR3 size: 17 residues. The CDR3 region is CASSQEVKSRATETQYF. The CDR3 nucleotides are TGCGCCAGCAGCCAAGAGGTGAAGTCCAGGGCTACGGAGACCCAGTACTTC.

The genes are TRBV29-1 and TRBJ2-2; weak D call: TRBD2 (5 bases). The CDR3 totals 12 residues. From germline, CDR1 is SQVTM and CDR2 ANQGSEA. The V end lost 6 bases, the J end lost 4 bases, and 9 bases lay between the germline ends. The CDR3 reads CSVVRGTGELFF. CDR3 bases: TGCAGCGTCGTCCGGGGCACCGGGGAGCTGTTTTTT.

The rearrangement uses TRBV5-4 and TRBJ2-5; the D gene is possibly TRBD2 (7 bases). This CDR3 contains 16 residues. Trimming took off 3 bases at V and 2 bases at J, with 17 bases between the two ends. The germline V gene has CDR1 SGHNT and CDR2 YYREEE (reference sequence). CDR3 in amino acids: CASSSGARGLQETQYF. The CDR3 bases are TGTGCCAGCAGCTCCGGGGCGCGGGGGCTACAAGAGACCCAGTACTTC.

Points on this clone: Distinct nucleotide sequences in the sample also encode this CDR3. The V call is TRBV6-5, the J call TRBJ2-7; TRBD2 matches 14 bases. The V gene's germline CDR1 is MNHEY and CDR2 SVGAGI. V gave up 6 bases and J gave up 7 bases; unmatched junction bases: 8. The CDR3 has 15 amino acids. The CDR3 loop is CASSRGLAGGGEQYF. The DNA of the CDR3 is TGTGCCAGCAGCCGAGGACTAGCGGGGGGTGGAGAGCAGTACTTC.

This chain links TRBV30 with TRBJ1-2; D possibly corresponds to TRBD1 (6 bases). Between the trimmed V and J ends, which lost 1 base and 14 bases, there was a span of 17 bases. The length of the CDR3 is 12 residues. The germline V gene encodes CDR1 GTSNPN and CDR2 SVGIG (reference sequence). CDR3 nucleotide sequence: TGTGCCTGGAGTGACCAAACAGGGCACGGGACCTTC. This gives the protein CAWSDQTGHGTF.

The chain carries TRBV6-1 and TRBJ2-5, with D possibly being TRBD2 (6 bases). Germline CDR1 reads MNHNS; CDR2 reads SASEGT. V was shortened by 5 bases and J by 1 base, with 8 bases between the two germline ends. The CDR3 totals 13 residues. The CDR3 loop is CASSRSGQETQYF. In DNA form, the CDR3 reads TGTGCCAGCAGTCGTAGCGGCCAAGAGACCCAGTACTTC.

Only one count was recorded for this clone. Given a much more abundant clone one base away, this may be a read error. Other DNA sequences in this specimen translate into the identical CDR3. This rearrangement joins TRBV5-6 to TRBJ2-7; 7 bases match TRBD1. From germline, CDR1 is SGHDT and CDR2 YYEEEE. J was trimmed by 3 bases and V by 0 bases; bases with no gene match: 0. The CDR3 sequence is 13 residues long. The CDR3: CASSLDRGYEQYF. DNA for the CDR3: TGTGCCAGCAGCTTGGACAGGGGCTACGAGCAGTACTTC.

The chain couples TRBV18 to TRBJ2-2, with 8 bases identical to TRBD1. The germline gives CDR1 KGHSH, CDR2 LQKENI. The V gene end was trimmed by 3 bases and the J gene end by 3 bases; junction bases not matched to a gene: 9. The CDR3 is 17 amino acids. The CDR3 region is CASSPWTGRFDTGELFF. The CDR3 bases are TGTGCCAGCTCACCTTGGACAGGGCGGTTCGACACCGGGGAGCTGTTTTTT.

J is TRBJ2-3 and V is TRBV6-1; no clear D. V lost 2 bases and J 6 bases, leaving 9 bases between the germline ends. Germline values: CDR1 MNHNS, CDR2 SASEGT. The CDR3 length is 13 residues. The CDR3 coding sequence is TGTGCCAGCAGTGAACAGACCCGGGATACGCAGTATTTT. Translation: CASSEQTRDTQYF.

This chain links TRBV9 with TRBJ1-6; no reliable D call. The CDR3 covers 16 residues. Between the trimmed V and J ends, which lost 4 bases and 7 bases, there was a span of 18 bases. Germline CDR1 reads SGDLS; CDR2 reads YYNGEE. DNA of the CDR3: TGTGCCAGCAGCCCCTCGACGGATACCATAAATTCACCCCTCCACTTT. Its translation is CASSPSTDTINSPLHF.

The rearrangement uses TRBV7-8 and TRBJ1-4, with 9 bases identical to TRBD1. Germline V gives CDR1 SGHVS, CDR2 FQNEAQ. With V trimmed by 5 bases and J by 1 base, 8 bases remained unmatched. The CDR3 runs 17 residues. The CDR3 here is CASSPDDRGVTNEKLFF. The DNA for the CDR3 is TGTGCCAGCAGCCCGGACGACAGGGGGGTAACTAATGAAAAACTGTTTTTT.

As concerns this clone: A much larger clone sits a single nucleotide away, making a read error possible. The sample carries other DNA sequences with the same CDR3. The V gene is TRBV2, the J gene TRBJ1-1; 8 bases agree with TRBD1. From germline, CDR1 is SNHLY and CDR2 FYNNEI. V lost 7 bases to trimming and J lost 1 base; unmatched junction nucleotides: 2. The CDR3 has 13 amino acids. CDR3 sequence: CASTGQGNTEAFF. The CDR3 nucleotides are TGTGCCAGCACTGGACAGGGGAACACTGAAGCTTTCTTT.

V is TRBV27 and J is TRBJ2-7; TRBD2 matches at 9 bases. V trimming: 6 bases; J trimming: 9 bases; junction bases outside the gene matches: 9. The CDR3 loop spans 13 amino acids. Looked up from germline, CDR1 is MNHEY and CDR2 is SMNVEV (reference sequence). CDR3 amino acids: CASRPASGAVQYF. In nucleotides, the CDR3 is TGTGCCAGCAGGCCGGCTAGCGGGGCCGTGCAGTACTTC.

The chain uses TRBV9 and TRBJ2-1; TRBD2 agrees at 10 bases. V shed 4 bases and J 6 bases; nucleotides not matched to a gene: 10. The CDR3 is 16 residues long. Germline V CDR1 and CDR2: SGDLS, YYNGEE. CDR3 residues: CASSTQRGGPLNEQFF. In DNA, the CDR3 is TGTGCCAGCAGCACTCAGCGGGGGGGCCCTCTCAATGAGCAGTTCTTC.